This T cell receptor beta chain was observed in a study of cytomegalovirus exposure and HLA in healthy donors (dated 2017 in TCRdb). With regard to the full study: According to an earlier analysis of 550 to 750 of the donors, about 180 million T cells yielded over 90 million unique TCR beta sequences and around 280 Gb of sequence data. Typing coverage varied by locus: 629-630 donors for A, B, C, DRB1 and DQB1; roughly 560 for DQA1; around 610 for DPA1; roughly 450 for DPB1. HLA typing included class I and class II loci at four-digit resolution. An early release that covered some 640 HLA-typed donors contained approximately 300 gigabases of sequencing data and about 93 million unique TCR sequences. In a later genetic analysis, genome-wide SNP genotypes for about 55% of the roughly 700 donors were used, and that subset was treated as a discovery cohort. Using immunosequencing, the study profiled T cell repertoires from about 610 subjects and related those repertoires to cytomegalovirus serostatus. Rather than drawing on any new phenotypic data, the later analysis identified candidate immune exposures from TCR beta sequences and the way those sequences occurred across donors. Roughly 5 DR-DQ haplotypes were handled as single units for association and clustering, since linkage in the cohort was strong. A later analysis re-analyzed previously published TCR beta repertoires from approximately 670 donors and added high-resolution HLA genotyping to study TCR occurrence patterns. The study combined high-throughput TCR immunosequencing, statistical association of individual TCRs with disease status, and machine learning to predict cytomegalovirus infection status. Among 398 genotyped donors of the cohort, an average of about 240,000 unique TCR beta nucleotide sequences were sequenced per donor, roughly a sixth of them non-productive. Of the 350 to 450 genotyped donors, roughly 85% fell in the genetic ancestry cluster associated with self-reported Caucasian donors. In addition to the first cohort of 500 to 850 subjects, a separate validation cohort of 120 different subjects was used. Donor age, sex, ethnicity and CMV serostatus were compiled alongside the repertoire data. Every discovery cohort repertoire had been produced on one sequencing platform. The study aimed to test whether cataloging public T cell receptors could reveal signatures of past pathogen exposure. An earlier analysis of some 500 of the donors used high-throughput TCR beta sequencing to judge whether each TCR beta V gene segment behaved as functional or pseudogenic. General study outcomes and caveats: The study listed 164 TCR beta chains as associated with cytomegalovirus. Linkage disequilibrium might explain the correlated functional status among segregating V segments, but an unknown experimental factor could not be ruled out. A later analysis found that HLA-associated TCR beta chains were more clonally expanded and had lower generation probabilities than equally common non-associated chains. In both the original and validation cohorts, the classifier was reported to diagnose cytomegalovirus status with high specificity and sensitivity. A further reported finding was that TCR beta sequences accurately predicted the HLA-A and HLA-B alleles for most subjects in the first cohort. In vitro tests confirmed that a few of the cytomegalovirus-associated TCR beta chains recognize cytomegalovirus antigens. A group of highly shared sequence variants was considered likely to be a technical artifact of the sequencing pipeline. An association between a missense DCLRE1C variant and V-gene and J-gene trimming of TCR beta chains was found in a later genetic analysis and replicated in an independent cohort. In a later analysis, the rate of TCR association differed among HLA loci, with DRB1 alleles having the most associated TCRs and HLA-C alleles having the fewest. Strong co-occurrence of HLA alleles, especially DR and DQ, made assigning TCR associations to individual alleles difficult. In an earlier analysis of over 550 of the donors, most TCR beta V segments were observed in productive rearrangements about 87% or about 30% of the time, broadly matching IMGT annotations. Because counts were too low, seventeen rarely observed V segments, including chromosome 9 orphons, were excluded from the earlier analysis of some 590 of the donors. The cohort was sequenced for TCR beta chains only, and without alpha or paired-chain data the features that could be detected were limited. The 87-base-pair reads could not distinguish some IMGT-functional V segments, including TRBV6-2 and TRBV6-3, so those segments were excluded. According to the authors, the approach could potentially be generalized to other disease states and immunological phenotypes. A later analysis reported that several top co-occurrence clusters appeared linked to parvovirus B19, influenza, CMV and Epstein-Barr virus. HLA typing was unavailable for some donors at each locus, so association tests used only the typed subset. Specific HLA alleles were associated with 15,000 to 20,000 TCR beta sequences at a false discovery rate of 0.05 in a later analysis. The presence/absence analyses assumed that sequencing depth was roughly uniform across donors, and that assumption may not be true. In a later analysis, most CMV-associated TCR beta chains were found to appear HLA-restricted, with HLA associations seemingly driven largely by CMV exposure. For the cohort, immune exposure information was limited to CMV serostatus. In a later genetic analysis, fewer N-insertions in productive TCRs were reported among donors in an Asian-associated ancestry cluster than the 666-donor mean. Across donors, most TCR sequences were observed very rarely, whereas some public TCRs were present in many individuals.

In total, roughly 670 healthy bone marrow donors made up the cohort. At the time of sampling, every cohort member was nominally healthy, though immune exposures that went unrecorded were likely present. The donor was CMV seronegative and was included in the group of approximately 350 seronegative cohort members. Every donor gave a peripheral blood sample, and the peripheral blood mononuclear cells from that sample were used for TCR beta sequencing. Genomic DNA extraction from the blood cell samples was performed with the Qiagen DNeasy Blood Extraction Kit. Sequences LNHDA (CDR1) and SQIVND (CDR2) are obtained from the germline V gene (reference sequence). The cysteine opens and the phenylalanine closes a CDR3 of 13 amino acids. The CDR3 DNA has 39 bases and is translated from base 1. V and J are truncated by 3 bases and 4 bases respectively, leaving an intervening sequence of 9 bases. This clone turned up a few times. Its antigen is unknown. The record has no base qualities; no much larger clone is one base away.

Receptors were amplified or captured by the immunoSEQ multiplex PCR assay. For the multiplex PCR, a mixture combining 60 forward primers for TCR Vbeta segments and 13 reverse primers for TCR Jbeta segments was used. The CDR3 region of rearranged TCR beta genes was amplified from genomic DNA by a multiplex PCR assay. The amplified TCR beta libraries were sequenced on the Illumina HiSeq System as 87-base-pair reads. On the authors' methods: A later analysis counted tens of millions of unique TCR beta chains across the 550 to 800 repertoires, and some 12 million of these chains were shared by at least two donors. To remove PCR and sequencing errors, raw reads were error-corrected and collapsed into unique sequences using a nearest-neighbor algorithm that merged closely related sequences. Alignment of CDR3 sequences to IMGT reference sequences was used to assign V, D and J gene segments. Each retained sequence needed at least a six-nucleotide match to both a V gene segment and a J gene segment. Rearrangements were classified as productive when the CDR3 lacked stop codons and remained in frame with V and J, and all other rearrangements were classified as non-productive. CDR3 was defined according to IMGT convention as the region running from the second conserved V-encoded cysteine to the conserved J-encoded phenylalanine. The earlier analysis of some 600 of the donors excluded sequences that lacked an unambiguous match to a single V gene segment. An earlier analysis of 587 of the donors classified V segments as functional when productive rearrangements were above 56.7% and as segregating when the standard deviation between donors was above 5%. A statistical classification framework was developed to diagnose cytomegalovirus status using the catalog of TCR beta chain sequences. A later analysis assigned V and J genes by comparing TCR nucleotide sequences with IMGT/GENE-DB human TR gene sequences. The TCRdist pipeline was used in a later analysis to assign CDR3 sequences and most-parsimonious VDJ recombination scenarios. In a later analysis, every TCR beta chain was defined by the combination of its CDR3 amino acid sequence and its V-gene family, and reads without a unique V-gene family were dropped. As a way to deal with suspected cross-contamination and a sequencing artifact, a later analysis dropped hundreds of nucleotide sequences that were highly shared and had low generation probability. A later analysis calculated a clonal expansion index for each public chain from normalized within-repertoire ranks of inferred template counts. In a later analysis, generation probabilities were computed with a VDJ recombination model fitted to out-of-frame rearrangements, and the resulting probabilities were checked against IGoR. Hypergeometric tests were used in a later analysis to score TCR-TCR, TCR-HLA and TCR-CMV co-occurrence, with a repertoire-size bias correction applied to the TCR pairs. False discovery rates were estimated in a later analysis by permuting HLA or CMV assignments 20 times. A later analysis grouped co-occurring TCRs with DBSCAN, adding TCRdist sequence similarity when clustering within HLA-allele-positive subsets. For co-occurrence clustering, repertoires with fewer than 30,000 or more than 120,000 public chains were excluded, along with roughly five repertoires with anomalous nucleotide sharing. The source is immuneACCESS, and TCRdb retained only in-frame sequences with V and J called. Part of the clones is not carried over; for the studies checked, unresolved V genes explain less than half of this, and the remainder is unexplained. V and J calls and clone size are as listed in that table; D and trimming were resolved from the DNA. Here the sample has around 100,000 clones; roughly 80% occur a single time. Roughly 2.2% of the sample comes from the top ten.

The specimen was PBMCs. The rearranged chain carries TRBV19 and TRBJ1-1; the D segment could be TRBD1, given 5 matching bases. This sequence was found in a man younger than 35 in good health and CMV-seronegative. The sequence in DNA is TGTGCCAGTAGTATTGGGGCATTCACTGAAGCTTTCTTT. This is translated as CASSIGAFTEAFF.